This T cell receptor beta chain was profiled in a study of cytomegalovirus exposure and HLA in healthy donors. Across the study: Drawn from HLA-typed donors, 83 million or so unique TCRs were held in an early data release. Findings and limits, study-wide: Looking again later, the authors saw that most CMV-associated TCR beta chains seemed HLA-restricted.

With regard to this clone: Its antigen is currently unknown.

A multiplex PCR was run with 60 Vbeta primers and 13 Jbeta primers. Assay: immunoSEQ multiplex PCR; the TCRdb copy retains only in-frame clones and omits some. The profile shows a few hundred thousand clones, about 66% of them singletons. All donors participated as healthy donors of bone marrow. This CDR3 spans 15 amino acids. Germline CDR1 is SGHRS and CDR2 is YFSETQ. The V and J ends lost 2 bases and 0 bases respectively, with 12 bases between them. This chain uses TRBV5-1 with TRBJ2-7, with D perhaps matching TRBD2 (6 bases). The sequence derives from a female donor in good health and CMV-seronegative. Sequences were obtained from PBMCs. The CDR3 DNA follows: TGCGCCAGCAGCTTCCGGGACTCTAGCTCCTACGAGCAGTACTTC. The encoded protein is CASSFRDSSSYEQYF.